These 27 T cell receptor beta chains were all obtained from the same sample, sequenced in a study of T cell responses to AZD1222 COVID-19 vaccine. TCRdb's copy holds only in-frame clones and misses some; the assay was immunoSEQ multiplex PCR. The sample yields 150,000 to 180,000 clones, about nine tenths seen once. Sequenced material: peripheral blood, taken on day 0 of AZD1222 vaccination. These receptors were taken from an adult in good health.

This rearrangement joins TRBV11-3 to TRBJ2-1; D call uncertain. Trimming stripped 5 bases from V and 12 bases from J, with 17 bases between. The CDR3 is 13 residues long. CDR1 is SGHNT and CDR2 is YENEEA in the germline V gene. The chain's CDR3 is CASSEAAVSTQFF. The CDR3 nucleotides are TGTGCCAGCAGCGAAGCTGCCGTTAGCACGCAGTTCTTC.

V usage is TRBV5-1 and J usage is TRBJ2-2; D gene ambiguous. V dropped 4 bases and J dropped 6 bases, with 10 bases sitting between them. The V gene's germline CDR1 is SGHRS and CDR2 YFSETQ. The CDR3 extends over 13 amino acids. The CDR3 reads CASSLDRPGELFF. The CDR3 region has the DNA TGCGCCAGCAGCCTAGACCGACCCGGGGAGCTGTTTTTT.

CDR3 protein: CASSDRRDQPQHF. CDR3 sequence (DNA): TGTGCCAGTTCCGACAGGAGAGATCAGCCCCAGCATTTT. This rearrangement joins TRBV19 to TRBJ1-5; D perhaps matches TRBD1 (6 bases). Per germline, CDR1 LNHDA and CDR2 SQIVND (reference sequence). V was pared by 8 bases and J by 5 bases, with 13 bases between. CDR3 length: 13 residues.

The genes are TRBV19 and TRBJ1-1; 8 positions agree with TRBD1. CDR3 size: 14 residues. V was clipped by 9 bases and J by 1 base; unmatched bases: 7. Germline V lookup: CDR1 LNHDA, CDR2 SQIVND (reference sequence). The CDR3 coding sequence is TGTGCCAGCGTAAGGACAGGGACGAACACTGAAGCTTTCTTT. Translation: CASVRTGTNTEAFF.

The CDR3, as DNA: TGTGCCAGCAGTTACGAAGTTAGGGGAACAGTATATGGCTACACCTTC. It specifies CASSYEVRGTVYGYTF. The genes are TRBV6-5 and TRBJ1-2; D perhaps matches TRBD1 (5 bases). The V gene's germline CDR1 is MNHEY and CDR2 SVGAGI. This CDR3 has 16 residues. V lost 2 bases and J lost 5, with 18 bases in between.

The chain has TRBV19 and TRBJ2-1, with D perhaps TRBD2 (7 bases). Germline V gene lookup returns CDR1 LNHDA and CDR2 SQIVND (reference sequence). V gave up 7 bases and J gave up 7 bases, with 14 bases separating them. The CDR3 loop spans 13 amino acids. CDR3 DNA sequence: TGTGCCAGTACCCCCGGGGGGCGGAATGAGCAGTTCTTC. It yields the protein CASTPGGRNEQFF.

The chain uses TRBV19 and TRBJ1-5, with 9 positions matching TRBD1. V was pared by 5 bases and J by 7 bases, with 9 bases of the junction left unmatched. Germline lookup yields CDR1 LNHDA and CDR2 SQIVND (reference sequence). The CDR3 contains 15 residues. The CDR3 bases are TGTGCCAGTAGTCTGCGACAGGGGGGAGAGCAGCCCCAGCATTTT. Translation: CASSLRQGGEQPQHF.

The genes are TRBV6-1 and TRBJ1-2; 7 bases align to TRBD1. V shed 5 bases, J shed 4 bases, and the junction held 7 bases outside the gene matches. CDR3 length: 14 amino acids. Looked up from germline, CDR1 is MNHNS and CDR2 is SASEGT. CDR3 amino acids: CASSSGQRSYGYTF. The CDR3 nucleotides read TGTGCCAGCAGTTCGGGACAGAGATCCTATGGCTACACCTTC.

This chain links TRBV7-2 with TRBJ2-7; 10 nucleotides agree with TRBD2. The trim removed 5 bases at V and 4 bases at J, leaving 5 bases unmatched. The germline V gene encodes CDR1 SGHTA and CDR2 FQGNSA. This CDR3 contains 14 residues. The CDR3 here is CASSQAGGPYEQYF. The CDR3 DNA reads TGTGCCAGCAGCCAAGCGGGGGGGCCATACGAGCAGTACTTC. Complete variable domain (other parts from reference TRBV7-2 and TRBJ2-7): GAGVSQSPSNKVTEKGKDVELRCDPISGHTALYWYRQSLGQGLEFLIYFQGNSAPDKSGLPSDRFSAERTGGSVSTLTIQRTQQEDSAVYLCASSQAGGPYEQYFGPGTRLTVT.

The DNA for the CDR3 is TGTGCCAGCAGCTTCATTCGGGACACCCCAGGAGCTTTCTTT. It encodes CASSFIRDTPGAFF. V usage is TRBV5-5 and J usage is TRBJ1-1; possible D gene TRBD1, 6 bases. The CDR3 runs to 14 residues. The V end lost 2 bases, the J end lost 10 bases, and 18 bases lay between the germline ends. In germline, CDR1 is SGHKS, CDR2 YYEKEE (reference sequence).

V is TRBV28 and J is TRBJ2-7; D is possibly TRBD2 (6 bases). In germline, CDR1 is MDHEN, CDR2 SYDVKM. The CDR3 sequence is 13 residues long. V lost 7 bases and J lost 2, with 12 bases in between. CDR3 nucleotide sequence: TGTGCCAGCAACCCCCGGGGGACCTACGAGCAGTACTTC. Translated: CASNPRGTYEQYF.

The chain joins TRBV5-1 to TRBJ1-2, with a weak D call TRBD1 (5 bases). The V and J ends lost 0 bases and 6 bases respectively, with 12 bases between them. Germline-derived CDR1 and CDR2 are SGHRS and YFSETQ. The CDR3 covers 14 residues. CDR3 sequence: CASSLGQGTNGYTF. The CDR3 DNA reads TGCGCCAGCAGCTTGGGGCAGGGAACTAATGGCTACACCTTC.

The rearrangement links TRBV27 to TRBJ1-6; D is uncertain. The V and J ends lost 5 bases and 0 bases respectively, with 14 bases between them. From germline, CDR1 is MNHEY and CDR2 SMNVEV (reference sequence). The CDR3 is 17 residues long. Here the CDR3 DNA reads TGTGCCAGCAGTCCTGACCCCAGGAGCTCCTATAATTCACCCCTCCACTTT. This gives the protein CASSPDPRSSYNSPLHF.

This clone was seen a few times. The chain has TRBV29-1 and TRBJ1-2, with TRBD1 matching over 9 bases. Germline loops: CDR1 SQVTM, CDR2 ANQGSEA. With 6 bases clipped from V and 6 bases from J, the junction kept 11 bases outside the gene matches. The CDR3 is 14 amino acids. CDR3: CSVEPGQGMNGYTF. In DNA, the CDR3 is TGCAGCGTCGAACCGGGACAGGGAATGAATGGCTACACCTTC.

This clone was detected once. The CDR3 nucleotides read TGCAGCGCCGGACAGACCCATGAAAAACTGTTTTTT. Its translation is CSAGQTHEKLFF. V and J are TRBV29-1 and TRBJ1-4; a weak D match, TRBD1 (6 bases). The CDR3 sequence is 12 residues long. V lost 7 bases, J lost 6 bases, and 12 bases lay in between. CDR1 and CDR2 (germline): SQVTM, ANQGSEA.

The chain employs TRBV4-3 and TRBJ2-7; D is unclear. The CDR3 consists of 16 residues. Between the trimmed V and J ends, which lost 0 bases and 0 bases, there was a span of 12 bases. Germline values: CDR1 LGHNA, CDR2 YSLEER. CDR3 in amino acids: CASSQDSRSSSYEQYF. For the CDR3, the DNA is TGCGCCAGCAGCCAAGACTCCCGGTCCAGCTCCTACGAGCAGTACTTC.

This clone was picked up one time. V and J are TRBV6-2 or TRBV6-3 and TRBJ1-2; D call uncertain. Per germline, CDR1 MNHEY and CDR2 SVGEGT. This CDR3 spans 13 amino acids. V lost 5 bases and J lost 8, with 15 bases in between. CDR3 sequence reads: CASSTTTARGYTF. DNA for the CDR3: TGTGCCAGCAGTACGACGACCGCCCGCGGCTACACCTTC.

The J gene is TRBJ1-2, the V gene TRBV12-3 or TRBV12-4, with TRBD1 identical over 8 bases. Losses at the gene ends were 6 bases for V and 8 bases for J; bases not matched to a gene: 5. The CDR3 loop spans 12 amino acids. The CDR3 protein is CASRATGGGYTF. Here the CDR3 DNA reads TGTGCCAGCAGAGCAACAGGGGGAGGCTACACCTTC.

This rearrangement joins TRBV7-2 to TRBJ1-6; 8 positions agree with TRBD1. Germline CDR1 and CDR2: SGHTA and FQGNSA. V lost 6 bases to trimming and J lost 7 bases; unmatched junction nucleotides: 2. The CDR3 has 13 amino acids. CDR3: CASRGQVNSPLHF. CDR3 in DNA: TGTGCCAGCAGGGGACAGGTGAATTCACCCCTCCACTTT.

The rearrangement links TRBV27 to TRBJ1-3; D unresolved. Germline-derived CDR1 and CDR2 are MNHEY and SMNVEV (reference sequence). The CDR3 contains 20 residues. V lost 1 base to trimming and J lost 0 bases, with 22 bases between them. For the CDR3, the DNA is TGTGCCAGCAGTTTATTCCCTTTTTCAGGCCATTCCTTCTCTGGAAACACCATATATTTT. It translates to CASSLFPFSGHSFSGNTIYF.

This rearrangement joins TRBV9 to TRBJ2-2, with D unresolved. The length of the CDR3 is 15 residues. The germline gives CDR1 SGDLS, CDR2 YYNGEE. Trimming shortened V by 3 bases and J by 7 bases, and 16 bases separated the two germline ends. The CDR3 loop is CASSANPAISGELFF. The CDR3, as DNA: TGTGCCAGCAGCGCCAACCCCGCCATCAGCGGGGAGCTGTTTTTT.

This sequence joins TRBV12-5 and TRBJ2-1; D tentatively fits TRBD1 or TRBD2 (5 bases each). Trimming left V 1 base short and J 3 bases short, with 10 bases between. The CDR3 spans 15 residues. Germline CDR1 and CDR2: LGHNT and FRNRAP. CDR3 bases: TGTGCTAGTGGTTTGGGACGGGGCGGCTACAATGAGCAGTTCTTC. Its translation: CASGLGRGGYNEQFF.

This rearrangement joins TRBV7-6 to TRBJ1-4; 9 nucleotides agree with TRBD1. The CDR3 sequence is 16 residues long. Germline V CDR1 and CDR2: SGHVS, FNYEAQ. The ends lost 4 bases at V and 7 bases at J; junction bases unmatched: 10. CDR3 loop: CASSSLEGTGSEKLFF. CDR3 nucleotide sequence: TGTGCCAGCAGCTCCTTAGAAGGGACAGGGAGTGAAAAACTGTTTTTT.

The CDR3 DNA follows: TGTGCCAGCAGCCAAGATCCACAGGCCGATCAGCCCCAGCATTTT. Translated: CASSQDPQADQPQHF. V and J are TRBV3-1 (or the pseudogene TRBV3-2) and TRBJ1-5; possibly TRBD1 for D (5 bases). Trimming took 0 bases from V and 5 from J, leaving 11 bases between them. The CDR3 spans 15 residues. From germline, CDR1 is LGHDT and CDR2 YNNKEL (reference sequence).

The genes are TRBV6-6 and TRBJ1-6; tentative D call: TRBD1 (5 bases). There are 14 residues in the CDR3. The V end lost 8 bases, the J end lost 6 bases, and 14 bases lay between the germline ends. Germline assignment: CDR1 MNHNY and CDR2 SVGAGI (reference sequence). CDR3 DNA sequence: TGTGCCAGCGCCGACGGGCAGGGTAATTCACCCCTCCACTTT. This codes for CASADGQGNSPLHF.

This chain connects TRBV5-1 to TRBJ1-1; 10 nucleotides align to TRBD1. Germline V lookup: CDR1 SGHRS, CDR2 YFSETQ. This CDR3 has 16 residues. Trimming took 2 bases from V and 4 from J; bases not matched to a gene: 8. CDR3 in DNA: TGCGCCAGCAGCTTAGAGACAGGGGGCCTGGGCACTGAAGCTTTCTTT. This gives the protein CASSLETGGLGTEAFF.

This clone was found once. The CDR3 region is CASSLAQNQPQHF. The DNA of the CDR3 is TGTGCCAGCAGCTTAGCCCAAAATCAGCCCCAGCATTTT. The V call is TRBV7-8, the J call TRBJ1-5; D remains ambiguous. In germline, CDR1 is SGHVS, CDR2 FQNEAQ. This CDR3 is built from 13 residues. V lost 0 bases and J lost 4, with 4 bases in between.